Following are 14 T cell receptor beta chains from one sample sequenced in a study of blood T cell repertoires in COVID-19. Clones were sequenced by immunoSEQ multiplex PCR, and TCRdb holds only the in-frame ones, with some missing. This sample has 300,000 or so clones, with about 88% found just once. Sequencing was done on a sample of peripheral blood. The receptors here all came from a man between 65 and 85 years old with acute or convalescent COVID-19.

This clone was seen once. The J gene is TRBJ1-2, the V gene TRBV6-1; D remains ambiguous. The germline V and J ends were trimmed by 3 bases and 5 bases, with 13 bases remaining between them. Per the germline V gene, CDR1 is MNHNS and CDR2 is SASEGT. This CDR3 is built from 14 residues. The CDR3 DNA sequence: TGTGCCAGCAGTGAGGTCGGGGATACGTATGGCTACACCTTC. It translates to CASSEVGDTYGYTF.

This chain uses TRBV4-2 with TRBJ2-1, with TRBD2 identical over 7 bases. Germline V lookup: CDR1 LGHNA, CDR2 YNFKEQ. V shed 0 bases, J shed 9 bases, and the junction held 14 bases outside the gene matches. The CDR3 length is 17 residues. The CDR3 DNA reads TGTGCCAGCAGCCAAGATCCGGGCCCAAAGGGAGGGAGTGAGCAGTTCTTC. It specifies CASSQDPGPKGGSEQFF.

V and J are TRBV5-4 and TRBJ2-4; 11 nucleotides align to TRBD1. CDR3 size: 17 residues. J gave up 1 base and V 4 bases, and 7 bases lay outside the gene matches. CDR1 is SGHNT and CDR2 is YYREEE in the germline V gene (reference sequence). Here the CDR3 DNA reads TGTGCCAGCAGCGACCGGACAGGGGGCTTGGCCAAAAACATTCAGTACTTC. Protein product: CASSDRTGGLAKNIQYF.

This clone was seen only a few times. The chain carries TRBV6-6 and TRBJ1-5, with D perhaps TRBD1 (6 bases). Trimming pared 7 bases from V and 5 bases from J, leaving 12 bases between. Germline V gene sequence: CDR1 MNHNY, CDR2 SVGAGI (reference sequence). CDR3 size: 13 residues. CDR3 sequence: CASKIQGHQPQHF. CDR3 nucleotides: TGTGCCAGCAAGATACAGGGCCATCAGCCCCAGCATTTT.

This chain joins TRBV19 and TRBJ2-7; 8 nucleotides line up with TRBD2. The CDR3 extends over 14 amino acids. CDR1 is LNHDA, CDR2 SQIVND, per germline (reference sequence). V lost 5 bases, J lost 3 bases, and 6 bases stayed unmatched. Written as DNA, the CDR3 is TGTGCCAGTAGTGCTAGCGGGTCATACTACGAGCAGTACTTC. Translating gives CASSASGSYYEQYF.

The gene calls are TRBV9 and TRBJ2-5; 7 bases are shared with TRBD2. J lost 0 bases, V lost 3 bases, and 8 bases had no gene match. The CDR3 runs to 16 residues. Germline V gene sequence: CDR1 SGDLS, CDR2 YYNGEE. CDR3 DNA: TGTGCCAGCAGCGCCAAGCGGGGTAGCTACCAAGAGACCCAGTACTTC. It translates to CASSAKRGSYQETQYF.

V is TRBV28 and J is TRBJ2-5; tentatively, D is TRBD2 (6 bases). The CDR3 covers 15 residues. The germline gives CDR1 MDHEN, CDR2 SYDVKM. V was pared by 7 bases and J by 1 base, with 16 bases between. CDR3 loop: CASTAAGGRQETQYF. For the CDR3, the DNA is TGTGCCAGCACGGCCGCCGGAGGGCGCCAAGAGACCCAGTACTTC.

The rearrangement joins TRBV10-3 to TRBJ1-2; unclear D gene. CDR3 length: 13 amino acids. Germline V gene data show CDR1 as ENHRY and CDR2 as SYGVKD. V lost 4 bases to trimming and J lost 1 base, with 7 bases between them. CDR3 protein: CAISVGSNYGYTF. CDR3 sequence (DNA): TGTGCCATCAGTGTAGGGAGTAACTATGGCTACACCTTC.

The rearrangement joins TRBV7-8 to TRBJ1-4, with no clear D. The V gene lost 5 bases and the J gene lost 3 bases, with 10 bases spanning the gap. The germline CDR1 and CDR2 sequences are SGHVS and FQNEAQ. This CDR3 has 14 amino acids. CDR3 amino acids: CASSPLGANEKLFF. Here the CDR3 DNA reads TGTGCCAGCAGCCCACTTGGTGCTAATGAAAAACTGTTTTTT.

The genes are TRBV9 and TRBJ2-7; possible D gene TRBD2, 6 bases. Trimming left V 3 bases short and J 0 bases short, with 10 bases between. This CDR3 is 14 amino acids long. The germline CDR1 and CDR2 sequences are SGDLS and YYNGEE. The CDR3 sequence: CASSDAGSSYEQYF. CDR3 sequence (DNA): TGTGCCAGCAGCGACGCGGGATCCTCCTACGAGCAGTACTTC. The full variable domain, in which reference TRBV9 and TRBJ2-7 provide the parts outside the CDR3, is DSGVTQTPKHLITATGQRVTLRCSPRSGDLSVYWYQQSLDQGLQFLIQYYNGEERAKGNILERFSAQQFPDLHSELNLSSLELGDSALYFCASSDAGSSYEQYFGPGTRLTVT.

As to this clone: Other DNA sequences in this specimen translate into the identical CDR3. The CDR3 reads CASSLPRQGNTEAFF. CDR3 nucleotide sequence: TGTGCCAGCAGCCTACCTCGGCAGGGGAACACTGAAGCTTTCTTT. This sequence joins TRBV28 and TRBJ1-1; perhaps TRBD1 as D (5 bases). Trimming cost V 6 bases and J 1 base, with 15 bases left between them. This CDR3 contains 15 residues. Looked up from germline, CDR1 is MDHEN and CDR2 is SYDVKM.

This chain uses TRBV5-4 with TRBJ1-1, with D hard to call. Trimming cost V 4 bases and J 1 base, with 5 bases left between them. The CDR3 consists of 12 residues. Germline values: CDR1 SGHNT, CDR2 YYREEE (reference sequence). The CDR3 spells CASSPRNTEAFF. In nucleotides, the CDR3 is TGTGCCAGCAGCCCCCGGAACACTGAAGCTTTCTTT.

On this clone: Relative to the germline gene, one junction end is altered; a read error may explain this. The V gene is TRBV29-1, the J gene TRBJ1-1; 8 bases match TRBD1. This CDR3 comprises 13 residues. Germline V lookup: CDR1 SQVTM, CDR2 ANQGSEA. The CDR3 spells CSLELVRGREAFF. As DNA, the CDR3 is TGCAGCCTTGAATTAGTCAGGGGGCGCGAAGCTTTCTTT.

V usage is TRBV10-1 and J usage is TRBJ2-2, with 11 bases matching TRBD2. The CDR3 spans 15 residues. V lost 5 bases and J lost 4; bases outside the gene matches: 3. CDR1 WNHNN and CDR2 SYGVQD come from the germline V gene (reference sequence). CDR3 nucleotide sequence: TGCGCCAGCAGTCGGACTAGCGGGCTCACCGGGGAGCTGTTTTTT. Its translation: CASSRTSGLTGELFF.